What follows are 21 T cell receptor beta chains derived from one specimen sequenced in a study of Tregs in tolerant kidney transplant recipients (dated by TCRdb to about 2019). Explained via the paper, the time point label denotes: blood sample drawn before combined kidney and bone marrow transplant. Preparation of the library involved the immunoSEQ multiplex PCR assay. This is the immuneACCESS table as TCRdb keeps it, with only in-frame sequences that have V and J called. A part of the clones is gone; compared with another copy, unresolved V genes explain less than half, and the rest is unexplained. This sample's clone table shows approximately 50,000 clones. The ten largest account for 0.8% to 1% of the sample. The source was CD4+ T cells from blood, collected before the transplant. These receptors were obtained from a human donor who received a combined kidney and bone marrow transplant.

Regarding this clone: The CDR3 end lies 3 residues beyond the end of the read and is filled in from the germline J gene. The chain uses TRBV19 and TRBJ1-1; 11 nucleotides agree with TRBD1. The CDR3 totals 15 residues. Per the germline V gene, CDR1 is LNHDA and CDR2 is SQIVND (reference sequence). The V gene end was trimmed by 8 bases and the J gene end by 3 bases; junction bases not matched to a gene: 8. The DNA read from the CDR3 is TGTGCCAGTTCTTCGACGGGACAGGGGGACACTGAA. This gives the protein CASSSTGQGDTE. Given in full, the CDR3 is CASSSTGQGDTEAFF.

Note on this clone: Read data end 3 residues before the CDR3 end; the end is taken from the germline J gene. The chain uses TRBV7-9 and TRBJ2-7; TRBD2 matches at 7 bases. Germline CDR1 SEHNR, CDR2 FQNEAQ (reference sequence). V lost 5 bases, J lost 5 bases, and 6 bases stayed unmatched. The CDR3 is made up of 13 amino acids. The sequenced CDR3 bases are TGTGCCAGCAGCATCGGGGGGATGGACGAG. It specifies CASSIGGMDE. The full CDR3 reads CASSIGGMDEQYF.

On this clone: The read gets to within 3 residues of the CDR3 end, and the germline J gene fills in the rest. The gene calls are TRBV19 and TRBJ2-1; TRBD2 agrees at 7 bases. The CDR3 consists of 16 residues. Germline CDR1 LNHDA, CDR2 SQIVND (reference sequence). J lost 0 bases, V lost 6 bases, and 8 bases had no gene match. The covered CDR3 bases are TGTGCCAGTAGCCCTAGCGGCCGCAGCTCCTACAATGAG. Its protein product is CASSPSGRSSYNE. The CDR3, in full, reads CASSPSGRSSYNEQFF.

Notes on this clone: The CDR3 end lies 3 residues beyond the end of the read and is filled in from the germline J gene. The chain is built from TRBV19 and TRBJ2-7, with TRBD2 matching over 9 bases. This CDR3 is built from 16 residues. After removal of 5 bases from V and 0 bases from J, the junction contained 8 bases not matched to a gene. Germline lookup yields CDR1 LNHDA and CDR2 SQIVND (reference sequence). This CDR3 reads CASSPYSGRVSYEQYF. CDR3 bases read: TGTGCCAGTAGTCCCTATAGCGGGAGAGTCTCCTACGAG.

In the case of this clone: Read sequence stops 3 residues before the CDR3 end, and the germline J gene provides the missing end. J is TRBJ2-7 and V is TRBV2; 9 nucleotides align to TRBD1. Germline V lookup: CDR1 SNHLY, CDR2 FYNNEI. Germline trimming cut 6 bases from V and 4 bases from J; bases unmatched to any gene: 7. The CDR3 covers 14 residues. The CDR3: CASRGQGSTYEQYF. CDR3 DNA (partial): TGTGCCAGCAGGGGACAGGGATCCACTTACGAG.

About this clone itself: The CDR3 end falls 3 residues outside the read, so it is completed with the germline J gene. The genes are TRBV18 and TRBJ2-7; D possibly uses TRBD1 or TRBD2 (5 bases each). CDR3 size: 14 residues. From germline, CDR1 is KGHSH and CDR2 LQKENI. Trimming pared 8 bases from V and 5 bases from J, leaving 19 bases between. CDR3 bases read: TGTGCCAGCACGAGGGGTCCCAAGGGCGACGAG. The encoded protein is CASTRGPKGDE. In full, the CDR3 is CASTRGPKGDEQYF.

On this clone: Read sequence stops 3 residues before the CDR3 end, and the germline J gene provides the missing end. V and J are TRBV18 and TRBJ1-2, with 9 bases identical to TRBD1. The CDR3 covers 13 residues. The V segment lost 3 bases and the J segment 6 bases; nucleotides outside the gene matches: 2. CDR1 and CDR2 (germline): KGHSH, LQKENI. The CDR3 region is CASSPRQGDGYTF. CDR3 DNA (partial): TGTGCCAGCTCACCGAGACAGGGGGATGGC.

CDR3 sequence reads: CASSLTLDGNTEAFF. The CDR3 DNA, read in part, is TGTGCCAGCAGCTTGACCCTAGACGGGAACACTGAA. V and J are TRBV7-2 and TRBJ1-1; D is uncertain. The read ends 3 residues shy of where the CDR3 ends; the end is completed using the germline J gene. Germline assignment: CDR1 SGHTA and CDR2 FQGNSA. This CDR3 comprises 15 residues. Trimming took off 3 bases at V and 1 base at J, with 12 bases between the two ends.

Of note for this clone: The read gets to within 3 residues of the CDR3 end, and the germline J gene fills in the rest. The chain is built from TRBV10-1 and TRBJ2-1; D gene unclear. Per germline, CDR1 WNHNN and CDR2 SYGVQD (reference sequence). Trimming stripped 6 bases from V and 0 bases from J, with 6 bases between. This CDR3 contains 13 residues. The CDR3 protein is CASRQSSYNEQFF. The sequenced CDR3 bases are TGCGCCAGCAGACAGAGCTCCTACAATGAG.

As to this clone: The read terminates 3 residues ahead of where the CDR3 ends, so the germline J gene completes it. The chain carries TRBV13 and TRBJ2-2; 7 bases agree with TRBD2. Trimming at V came to 2 bases and at J to 3 bases, leaving 9 bases not matched to a gene. Per the germline V gene, CDR1 is PRHDT and CDR2 is FYEKMQ (reference sequence). The CDR3 has 17 residues. This CDR3 is CASSLPGTTKDTGELFF. The DNA read from the CDR3 is TGTGCCAGCAGCTTACCGGGGACTACAAAGGACACCGGGGAG.

On this clone itself: The observed sequence ends 3 residues before the CDR3 terminus, with the missing tail filled in from the germline J gene. The rearrangement joins TRBV7-9 to TRBJ2-7, with 7 positions matching TRBD2. The V gene end was trimmed by 5 bases and the J gene end by 2 bases; junction bases not matched to a gene: 9. The CDR3 length is 15 residues. Germline V gene lookup returns CDR1 SEHNR and CDR2 FQNEAQ (reference sequence). The sequenced CDR3 bases are TGTGCCAGCAGCCCGGGGGGAGCCTTCGCCTACGAG. Protein: CASSPGGAFAYE. The whole CDR3 reads CASSPGGAFAYEQYF.

Comment on this clone: The CDR3 end is not reached by the read, which stops 3 residues before it; the germline J gene fills it in. This chain links TRBV18 with TRBJ2-7; unclear D gene. CDR3 length: 14 residues. V lost 0 bases, J lost 2 bases, and 8 bases lay in between. Germline CDR1 is KGHSH and CDR2 is LQKENI. The CDR3: CASSPPSQTYEQYF. The sequenced CDR3 bases are TGTGCCAGCTCACCACCGTCGCAGACCTACGAG.

Details on this clone: The read terminates 3 residues ahead of where the CDR3 ends, so the germline J gene completes it. The chain combines TRBV6-2 or TRBV6-3 with TRBJ2-3; possibly TRBD2 for D (5 bases). The CDR3 sequence is 12 residues long. V was pared by 7 bases and J by 6 bases, with 11 bases between. Germline CDR1 is MNHEY and CDR2 is SVGEGT. CDR3 DNA (partial): TGTGCCAGCACCCGGGGAGCGGATACG. Translated, it gives CASTRGADT. The entire CDR3 protein reads CASTRGADTQYF.

Points on this clone: The CDR3 extends 3 residues past the end of the read, so its final part is completed from the germline J gene. The chain is built from TRBV19 and TRBJ1-5; 9 bases map to TRBD1. Germline V CDR1 and CDR2: LNHDA, SQIVND (reference sequence). V gave up 5 bases and J gave up 1 base; unmatched junction bases: 3. The CDR3 contains 15 residues. The CDR3 reads CASSPGQGSNQPQHF. The covered CDR3 bases are TGTGCCAGTAGTCCCGGACAGGGGAGCAATCAGCCC.

To note about this clone: The observed sequence ends 3 residues before the CDR3 terminus, with the missing tail filled in from the germline J gene. This chain connects TRBV5-4 to TRBJ2-5; perhaps TRBD2 as D (6 bases). The CDR3 consists of 16 residues. V was trimmed by 0 bases and J by 0 bases, leaving 12 bases between them. CDR1 and CDR2 from the germline V gene are SGHNT and YYREEE (reference sequence). The CDR3 reads CASSLASSAHQETQYF. The DNA read from the CDR3 is TGTGCCAGCAGCTTGGCGTCTAGCGCCCACCAAGAGACC.

On this clone: Read data end 3 residues before the CDR3 end; the end is taken from the germline J gene. This chain links TRBV6-1 with TRBJ2-5, with 8 bases lining up with TRBD1. CDR1 and CDR2 (germline): MNHNS, SASEGT. V was pared by 3 bases and J by 1 base, with 4 bases of the junction left unmatched. The CDR3 contains 15 residues. The CDR3 reads CASSDTGQGQETQYF. The DNA read from the CDR3 is TGTGCCAGCAGTGATACTGGACAGGGCCAAGAGACC.

On this clone itself: From the germline J gene comes the end of the CDR3, since the read stops 3 residues before it. V gene TRBV5-1 combines with J gene TRBJ1-4; 8 bases map to TRBD1. This CDR3 comprises 15 residues. The germline CDR1 and CDR2 sequences are SGHRS and YFSETQ. V was pared by 4 bases and J by 8 bases, with 10 bases of the junction left unmatched. The CDR3 loop is CASSPRTGSGEKLFF. The covered CDR3 bases are TGCGCCAGCAGCCCCCGGACAGGGAGTGGAGAAAAA. Based on the CDR3 plus reference TRBV5-1 and TRBJ1-4, the full variable domain is KAGVTQTPRYLIKTRGQQVTLSCSPISGHRSVSWYQQTPGQGLQFLFEYFSETQRNKGNFPGRFSGRQFSNSRSEMNVSTLELGDSALYLCASSPRTGSGEKLFFGSGTQLSVL.

A remark on this clone: Coverage ceases 3 residues before the CDR3 finishes, and the germline J gene fills in the end. This chain connects TRBV7-7 to TRBJ2-1; 9 nucleotides agree with TRBD2. The CDR3 length is 17 residues. CDR1 SSHAT and CDR2 FNYEAQ come from the germline V gene (reference sequence). V trimming: 1 base; J trimming: 4 bases; junction bases outside the gene matches: 8. The sequenced part of the CDR3 DNA is TGTGCCAGCAGCTTAGGGCCTAGCGGGACCCTTTACAATGAG. Its translation: CASSLGPSGTLYNE. The CDR3 in its entirety is CASSLGPSGTLYNEQFF.

As to this clone: The read is 3 residues too short to cover the CDR3 end, so that end is filled in from the germline J gene. V gene TRBV18 combines with J gene TRBJ2-7; 7 bases are shared with TRBD1. The germline gives CDR1 KGHSH, CDR2 LQKENI. The CDR3 contains 13 residues. Losses at the gene ends were 1 base for V and 6 bases for J; bases not matched to a gene: 3. The CDR3 sequence is CASSPLRDSEQYF. Partial CDR3 DNA: TGTGCCAGCTCACCACTGAGGGACAGCGAG.

In regard to this clone: The read halts 3 residues ahead of the CDR3 end, with the missing end drawn from the germline J gene. The rearrangement joins TRBV7-9 to TRBJ1-1, with a weak D call TRBD1 (5 bases). The CDR3 spans 15 residues. Germline V gene sequence: CDR1 SEHNR, CDR2 FQNEAQ (reference sequence). Trimming shortened V by 5 bases and J by 2 bases, and 15 bases separated the two germline ends. The CDR3 DNA, read in part, is TGTGCCAGCAGCCCCCTGCGACAGAGCAACACTGAA. Its translation: CASSPLRQSNTE. The CDR3 reads in full as CASSPLRQSNTEAFF.

A word on this clone: The missing CDR3 end, 3 residues past where the read stops, is filled in from the germline J gene. The genes are TRBV19 and TRBJ2-2, with a tentative D call TRBD2 (6 bases). Looked up from germline, CDR1 is LNHDA and CDR2 is SQIVND (reference sequence). This CDR3 has 17 amino acids. V lost 2 bases and J 4 bases, leaving 17 bases between the germline ends. CDR3 in amino acids: CASSIRIAGSSTGELFF. The part of the CDR3 DNA that was read is TGTGCCAGTAGTATAAGGATTGCGGGATCGAGCACCGGGGAG.